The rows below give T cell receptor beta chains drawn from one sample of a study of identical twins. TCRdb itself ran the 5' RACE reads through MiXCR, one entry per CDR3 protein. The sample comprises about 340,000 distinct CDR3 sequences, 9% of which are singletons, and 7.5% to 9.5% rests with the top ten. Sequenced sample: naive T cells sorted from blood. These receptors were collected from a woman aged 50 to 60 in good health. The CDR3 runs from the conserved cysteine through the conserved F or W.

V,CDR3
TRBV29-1,CSVQGRFGEQYF
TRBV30,CAWKSSQDTQYF
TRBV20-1,CSASTGVGGEQYF
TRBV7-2,CASSFTGTSNEKLFF
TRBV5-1,CASSLQDNNSPLHF
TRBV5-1,CASSLESSGLGEQYF
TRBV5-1,CASRLTGDSGNTIYF
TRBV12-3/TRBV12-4,CASSPFPTSGDYNEQFF
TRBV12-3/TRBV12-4,CASTQGLGQETQYF
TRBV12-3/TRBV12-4,CASSSQGMGQETQYF
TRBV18,CASSPDRAMNTEAFF
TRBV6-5,CASSPRTSGRASRNEQFF
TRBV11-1,CASSPRPDRQETEYF
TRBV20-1,CSALLQRGGELFF
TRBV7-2,CASSLAGAASNQPQHF
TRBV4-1,CASSQDRSDVNYGYTF
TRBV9,CASSVERGDTEAFF
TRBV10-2,CASRGTGANTEAFF
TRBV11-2,CASSRREANEQFF
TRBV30,CAWTDGLAGDTQYF
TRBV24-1,CATLDSKKGFEQFF
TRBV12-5,CASGLVLAIRSTDTQYF
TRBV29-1,CSVVVGVPQPQHF
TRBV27,CASSFLGRPQHF
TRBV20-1,CSASGLFQETQYF
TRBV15,CATSRDLRVPYEQYF
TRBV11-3,CASSQRGWGANVLTF
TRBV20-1,CSAREDAYNEQFF
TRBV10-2,CASSDTTSGVLYQETQYF
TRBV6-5,CASGAGAGANVLTF
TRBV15,CATSRDQAGEGFQFF
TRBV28,CASSPQRPLSYEQYF
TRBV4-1,CASSQARLASSYEQYF
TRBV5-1,CASGLAGGGNEQFF
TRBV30,CAWSVLQGQNTEAFF
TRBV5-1,CASTSQGGTNEKLFF
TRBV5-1,CASRWDRGTYNEQFF